This entry lists 24 T cell receptor beta chains sequenced from one sample in a study of cytomegalovirus exposure and HLA in healthy donors. The PCR used 60 Vbeta and 13 Jbeta primers. Assay: immunoSEQ multiplex PCR; the TCRdb copy retains only in-frame clones and omits some. There are roughly 230,000 clones in the sample; 92% occur only once, and around 1.7% lies in the top ten. Sequences were obtained from PBMCs. These receptors were collected from a girl aged 2-10 years in good health and CMV-seronegative.

This chain joins TRBV11-2 and TRBJ1-4; tentative D call: TRBD1 (5 bases). Looked up from germline, CDR1 is SGHAT and CDR2 is FQNNGV. The V gene lost 5 bases and the J gene lost 12 bases, with 25 bases spanning the gap. The CDR3 has 16 amino acids. The chain's CDR3 is CASSLLVGQGPMELFF. CDR3 sequence (DNA): TGTGCCAGCAGCCTATTGGTAGGCCAGGGTCCCATGGAACTGTTTTTT.

In DNA, the CDR3 is TGTGCCATAAGGGGCAGGGACTACGAGCAGTACTTC. Amino acid sequence: CAIRGRDYEQYF. The V gene is TRBV6-1, the J gene TRBJ2-7; TRBD1 might be the D (5 bases). V lost 10 bases, J lost 3 bases, and 13 bases lay in between. The V gene's germline CDR1 is MNHNS and CDR2 SASEGT. The CDR3 totals 12 residues.

This clone occurred a few times. One junction end disagrees with the germline gene, perhaps due to a read error. The V and J genes are TRBV7-6 and TRBJ2-5, with D maybe TRBD2 (6 bases). Germline V gene data show CDR1 as SGHVS and CDR2 as FNYEAQ. The CDR3 sequence is 13 residues long. CDR3 DNA sequence: TGTGCCAGCAGCTTCGGCGGGGTTGAGACTCAGTACTTC. Amino acid sequence: CASSFGGVETQYF. The full variable domain, completed using reference TRBV7-6 and TRBJ2-5, is GAGVSQSPRYKVTKRGQDVALRCDPISGHVSLYWYRQALGQGPEFLTYFNYEAQQDKSGLPNDRFSAERPEGSISTLTIQRTEQRDSAMYRCASSFGGVETQYFGPGTRLLVL.

This clone has a single count. The chain recombines TRBV2 with TRBJ1-6; D is unclear. The CDR3 totals 15 residues. The germline V gene encodes CDR1 SNHLY and CDR2 FYNNEI. V was clipped by 3 bases and J by 8 bases, with 14 bases between them. CDR3 sequence reads: CASSDRGVVDSPLHF. DNA for the CDR3: TGTGCCAGCAGTGATCGGGGAGTGGTGGATTCACCCCTCCACTTT.

The CDR3 loop is CATSSPSHNEQFF. The CDR3 DNA reads TGTGCCACCAGCAGTCCAAGCCACAATGAGCAGTTCTTC. The genes are TRBV15 and TRBJ2-1; unclear D gene. The germline V gene encodes CDR1 LNHNV and CDR2 YYDKDF (reference sequence). The CDR3 extends over 13 amino acids. The germline V and J ends were trimmed by 3 bases and 5 bases, with 8 bases remaining between them.

This chain uses TRBV19 with TRBJ2-2; the match to TRBD2 covers 7 bases. The CDR3 extends over 16 amino acids. J was trimmed by 0 bases and V by 6 bases; bases with no gene match: 7. CDR1 and CDR2 from the germline V gene are LNHDA and SQIVND (reference sequence). The chain's CDR3 is CASRIISGPNTGELFF. The CDR3 coding sequence is TGTGCCAGTAGGATAATTAGCGGGCCGAACACCGGGGAGCTGTTTTTT.

This clone appeared a single time. This chain links TRBV28 with TRBJ2-7, with 7 nucleotides matching TRBD1. V gave up 7 bases and J gave up 2 bases; unmatched junction bases: 11. This CDR3 is built from 15 residues. Germline V gene data show CDR1 as MDHEN and CDR2 as SYDVKM. CDR3 amino acids: CASIPTGTVAYEQYF. CDR3 bases: TGTGCCAGCATTCCTACCGGGACAGTCGCCTACGAGCAGTACTTC.

The CDR3 region is CAWRPPEGEAFF. For the CDR3, the DNA is TGTGCCTGGAGGCCCCCGGAGGGGGAAGCTTTCTTT. The chain couples TRBV30 to TRBJ1-1; possible D gene TRBD1, 5 bases. The CDR3 totals 12 residues. Germline CDR1 is GTSNPN and CDR2 is SVGIG (reference sequence). Deletions cut 3 bases from V and 8 bases from J, with 13 bases between.

The rearrangement uses TRBV28 and TRBJ2-7; TRBD2 matches 9 bases. The CDR3 extends over 14 amino acids. Per germline, CDR1 MDHEN and CDR2 SYDVKM. The V and J ends lost 2 bases and 3 bases, in that order; junction bases with no gene match: 2. CDR3 in DNA: TGTGCCAGCAGTTTAGTAGCGGGAGACTACGAGCAGTACTTC. This codes for CASSLVAGDYEQYF.

The V gene is TRBV5-8, the J gene TRBJ1-1; 11 nucleotides match TRBD1. Unmatched junction bases numbered 1, after V lost 3 bases and J lost 6 bases. The CDR3 is made up of 13 amino acids. Germline-derived CDR1 and CDR2 are SGHTS and YDEGEE. The CDR3 protein is CASSWTGGPEAFF. The CDR3 nucleotides are TGTGCCAGCAGCTGGACAGGGGGCCCTGAAGCTTTCTTT.

CDR3 sequence reads: CASSLGTGSSYEQYF. Written as DNA, the CDR3 is TGTGCCAGCAGCTTGGGAACAGGGAGCTCCTACGAGCAGTACTTC. The chain couples TRBV5-8 to TRBJ2-7; possible D gene TRBD1, 6 bases. The V gene's germline CDR1 is SGHTS and CDR2 YDEGEE. The CDR3 is 15 residues long. V lost 0 bases, J lost 0 bases, and 10 bases lay in between.

The chain combines TRBV5-6 with TRBJ1-5, with D unclear. V dropped 4 bases and J dropped 5 bases, with 10 bases sitting between them. Germline V lookup: CDR1 SGHDT, CDR2 YYEEEE. This CDR3 is built from 13 residues. CDR3 DNA sequence: TGTGCCAGCAGCCTCAGGCAGTATCAGCCCCAGCATTTT. Its protein product is CASSLRQYQPQHF.

The CDR3 DNA reads TGTGCCAGCAGTGCCTTCGGGAGCTCCTACGAGCAGTACTTC. Translating gives CASSAFGSSYEQYF. The genes are TRBV5-6 and TRBJ2-7; TRBD2 might be the D (6 bases). Per the germline V gene, CDR1 is SGHDT and CDR2 is YYEEEE. The length of the CDR3 is 14 residues. V shed 5 bases and J shed 0 bases, with 12 bases lying between them.

The chain recombines TRBV9 with TRBJ2-7; D is ambiguous. The ends were cut back, 0 bases at V and 3 bases at J, with 4 bases in the middle. CDR1 is SGDLS and CDR2 is YYNGEE in the germline V gene. The CDR3 runs 12 residues. The chain's CDR3 is CASSVVDYEQYF. CDR3 bases: TGTGCCAGCAGCGTAGTAGACTACGAGCAGTACTTC.

CDR3 DNA: TGTGCCTGGAGGGCAATCGGGTTTCCGAGCACCGGGGAGCTGTTTTTT. This gives the protein CAWRAIGFPSTGELFF. This chain uses TRBV30 with TRBJ2-2; D remains ambiguous. This CDR3 is 16 amino acids long. The germline CDR1 and CDR2 sequences are GTSNPN and SVGIG (reference sequence). V dropped 3 bases and J dropped 4 bases, with 18 bases sitting between them.

The J gene is TRBJ2-5, the V gene TRBV27, with 7 bases that match TRBD1. This CDR3 comprises 15 residues. From germline, CDR1 is MNHEY and CDR2 SMNVEV (reference sequence). The V and J ends lost 2 bases and 9 bases, in that order; junction bases with no gene match: 12. The CDR3 DNA reads TGTGCCAGCAGTTTACCCTTTGACAGGGACAAGGCCCAGTACTTC. Its translation: CASSLPFDRDKAQYF.

The rearrangement uses TRBV6-5 and TRBJ1-2, with 8 bases lining up with TRBD1. Germline V gene sequence: CDR1 MNHEY, CDR2 SVGAGI. This CDR3 is built from 15 residues. V was pared by 2 bases and J by 4 bases, with 6 bases of the junction left unmatched. The CDR3 bases are TGTGCCAGCAGTTACCTCTCAGGGGGCGGCTATGGCTACACCTTC. It encodes CASSYLSGGGYGYTF.

The V call is TRBV9, the J call TRBJ1-3; no reliable D call. The CDR3 consists of 16 residues. Trimming took off 5 bases at V and 4 bases at J, with 19 bases between the two ends. The germline gives CDR1 SGDLS, CDR2 YYNGEE. The CDR3 bases are TGTGCCAGCAGTCCCCGGTCTCTTTGGAGCGGAAACACCATATATTTT. Translating it yields CASSPRSLWSGNTIYF.

This chain joins TRBV20-1 and TRBJ1-5, with D uncertain. The germline V gene encodes CDR1 DFQATT and CDR2 SNEGSKA (reference sequence). V was cut by 5 bases and J by 6 bases, with 8 bases left in between. This CDR3 contains 11 residues. DNA of the CDR3: TGCAGTGCTGGCACAGTTCAGCCCCAGCATTTT. The encoded protein is CSAGTVQPQHF.

In the case of this clone: Other DNA sequences within the sample encode an identical CDR3. V gene TRBV9 combines with J gene TRBJ2-2; TRBD2 aligns across 10 bases. The germline V gene has CDR1 SGDLS and CDR2 YYNGEE. The V and J ends lost 5 bases and 3 bases, in that order; junction bases with no gene match: 4. The CDR3 covers 15 residues. In DNA form, the CDR3 reads TGTGCCAGCAGAGAGAGCGGGAGGGACACCGGGGAGCTGTTTTTT. The encoded protein is CASRESGRDTGELFF.

The V gene is TRBV28, the J gene TRBJ2-5; the D is unclear. CDR3 size: 12 residues. Between the trimmed V and J ends, which lost 3 bases and 5 bases, there was a span of 7 bases. Per germline, CDR1 MDHEN and CDR2 SYDVKM. Written as DNA, the CDR3 is TGTGCCAGCAGTTTCCTACGGGAGACCCAGTACTTC. Amino acids: CASSFLRETQYF.

The chain uses TRBV7-2 and TRBJ2-3; D may be TRBD2 (6 bases). The ends were cut back, 3 bases at V and 6 bases at J, with 10 bases in the middle. CDR1 and CDR2 from the germline V gene are SGHTA and FQGNSA. The CDR3 loop spans 13 amino acids. Here the CDR3 reads CASSLRGSDTQYF. CDR3 sequence (DNA): TGTGCCAGCAGCTTGCGGGGTTCGGATACGCAGTATTTT.

J is TRBJ2-3 and V is TRBV7-2; 8 positions agree with TRBD2. J was trimmed by 4 bases and V by 1 base; bases with no gene match: 4. Germline loops: CDR1 SGHTA, CDR2 FQGNSA. This CDR3 region has 15 residues. DNA of the CDR3: TGTGCCAGCAGCTTAGTTCTAGCGGGTCCAGATACGCAGTATTTT. Translation gives CASSLVLAGPDTQYF.

V is TRBV14 and J is TRBJ2-7; 9 bases are a match to TRBD1. Germline loops: CDR1 SGHDN, CDR2 FVKESK. The CDR3 is 17 amino acids. V was pared by 1 base and J by 7 bases, with 14 bases of the junction left unmatched. The CDR3 DNA reads TGTGCCAGCAGCCAAGGCGCTCCGGACAGGGGCTGGGAAGAGCAGTACTTC. Protein product: CASSQGAPDRGWEEQYF.